What follows are 11 T cell receptor beta chains derived from one specimen sequenced in a study of CD8+ T cells in alopecia areata. RNA was isolated and reverse transcribed to cDNA, the sequencing template. Using immunoSEQ multiplex PCR, the repertoire was profiled, and TCRdb retains in-frame clones only, with some absent. The sample consists of over 95,000 clones, around 60% of them appearing once. The treatment here: oral pan-JAK inhibitor, 5-10 mg twice daily. Sample: CD8+ T cells sorted from blood, taken at week 4, from a patient treated with tofacitinib. These TCRs come from a human donor with alopecia areata.

The V and J genes are TRBV19 and TRBJ1-1; D gene unclear. Trimming took 8 bases from V and 3 from J, leaving 19 bases between them. The CDR3 covers 15 residues. Per germline, CDR1 LNHDA and CDR2 SQIVND (reference sequence). The DNA for the CDR3 is TGTGCCAGTCTTCCGGGTTCTGAAGAGGACACTGAAGCTTTCTTT. This encodes CASLPGSEEDTEAFF.

This chain joins TRBV5-6 and TRBJ2-1; D is unclear. The CDR3 sequence is 12 residues long. Trimming left V 0 bases short and J 3 bases short, with 1 base between. The germline gives CDR1 SGHDT, CDR2 YYEEEE. CDR3 amino acids: CASSLVYNEQFF. The DNA for the CDR3 is TGTGCCAGCAGCTTGGTCTACAATGAGCAGTTCTTC.

V usage is TRBV2 and J usage is TRBJ2-3; weak D call: TRBD2 (6 bases). There are 16 residues in the CDR3. V was pared by 2 bases and J by 1 base, with 13 bases between. The germline V gene has CDR1 SNHLY and CDR2 FYNNEI. The DNA for the CDR3 is TGTGCCAGCAGTGAACCAAGACTAGTGGGCACAGATACGCAGTATTTT. Encoded protein: CASSEPRLVGTDTQYF.

This chain joins TRBV27 and TRBJ2-7, with TRBD2 identical over 11 bases. V shed 4 bases, J shed 3 bases, and the junction held 11 bases outside the gene matches. The germline V gene encodes CDR1 MNHEY and CDR2 SMNVEV (reference sequence). The CDR3 covers 17 residues. Here the CDR3 reads CASSSTMGLADGYEQYF. The CDR3 DNA sequence: TGTGCCAGCAGTTCGACCATGGGACTAGCGGACGGCTACGAGCAGTACTTC.

The rearrangement uses TRBV4-2 and TRBJ2-7; tentatively, D is TRBD2 (5 bases). The CDR3 is 13 amino acids. Trimming cost V 0 bases and J 7 bases, with 10 bases left between them. Germline values: CDR1 LGHNA, CDR2 YNFKEQ. In DNA, the CDR3 is TGTGCCAGCAGCCAAGATATGGGCGGGGAGCAGTACTTC. This gives the protein CASSQDMGGEQYF.

This chain joins TRBV23-1 and TRBJ2-3; no firm D call. TRBV23-1 is recorded as an ORF, its role being uncertain. The V and J ends lost 2 bases and 4 bases respectively, with 13 bases between them. There are 15 residues in the CDR3. CDR3 in amino acids: CASSQRPAQADTQYF. The DNA for the CDR3 is TGCGCCAGCAGTCAAAGGCCCGCTCAGGCAGATACGCAGTATTTT.

The chain joins TRBV2 to TRBJ2-5, with D possibly being TRBD1 or TRBD2 (6 bases each). Germline CDR1 is SNHLY and CDR2 is FYNNEI. This CDR3 has 15 residues. V was pared by 4 bases and J by 5 bases, with 17 bases between. CDR3 sequence (DNA): TGTGCCAGCAGTGGAGGGGGACTCCCGGGGGAGACCCAGTACTTC. This sequence encodes CASSGGGLPGETQYF.

This clone was detected a few times. The chain uses TRBV21-1 and TRBJ2-1; the D segment call TRBD2 is taken from the table without a DNA check. TRBV21-1 is described as a pseudogene. CDR3 size: 10 residues. DNA of the CDR3: TGTGCCAGCAGCAAAGCGCAACTGTTCTTC. It translates to CASSKAQLFF.

This clone occurred a few times. This chain connects TRBV27 to TRBJ1-1; D not certain. V lost 1 base and J lost 2, with 5 bases in between. CDR1 is MNHEY, CDR2 SMNVEV, per germline (reference sequence). The CDR3 runs to 13 residues. CDR3 sequence reads: CASSLFRNTEAFF. CDR3 DNA: TGTGCCAGCAGTTTATTCCGCAACACTGAAGCTTTCTTT.

The chain uses TRBV12-5 and TRBJ2-5; the match to TRBD2 covers 9 bases. CDR3 length: 15 amino acids. CDR1 is LGHNT, CDR2 FRNRAP, per germline. The junction had 7 bases not matched to a gene; V was cut back by 4 bases and J by 4 bases. This chain's CDR3 is CASGSSSGEGETQYF. The CDR3 coding sequence is TGTGCTAGTGGTTCTTCTAGCGGGGAAGGAGAGACCCAGTACTTC.

This rearrangement joins TRBV27 to TRBJ1-2; D perhaps matches TRBD1 (6 bases). V lost 4 bases and J 3 bases, leaving 9 bases between the germline ends. The CDR3 is 13 amino acids. Looked up from germline, CDR1 is MNHEY and CDR2 is SMNVEV (reference sequence). The CDR3 reads CASSSGAHYGYTF. The CDR3 DNA follows: TGTGCCAGCAGTTCAGGGGCCCACTATGGCTACACCTTC.